The 28 T cell receptor beta chains in this list originate from one sample, sequenced in a study of shared clonotypes between healthy human individuals. Here immunoSEQ multiplex PCR was the method, and the copy in TCRdb shows in-frame clones only, minus some. The sample holds 550,000 to 850,000 clones, roughly 72% seen once. Source material: memory CD4+ T cells sorted from blood. The subset was: CD45RA-negative fraction. The receptor source for this set is a woman aged 25 to 39 in good health.

The gene calls are TRBV11-2 and TRBJ1-2, with D possibly being TRBD1 (5 bases). The CDR3 runs to 18 residues. Germline CDR1 reads SGHAT; CDR2 reads FQNNGV. The V end lost 5 bases, the J end lost 7 bases, and 29 bases lay between the germline ends. In DNA form, the CDR3 reads TGTGCCAGCAGCGTACCCGGAACCCGGGACCGCCGTTTCGGTGGCTACACCTTC. Translating it yields CASSVPGTRDRRFGGYTF. The full variable domain, in which reference TRBV11-2 and TRBJ1-2 provide the parts outside the CDR3, is EAGVAQSPRYKIIEKRQSVAFWCNPISGHATLYWYQQILGQGPKLLIQFQNNGVVDDSQLPKDRFSAERLKGVDSTLKIQPAKLEDSAVYLCASSVPGTRDRRFGGYTFGSGTRLTVV.

This clone was detected a few times. The rearrangement links TRBV5-5 to TRBJ2-1; D remains ambiguous. V was shortened by 2 bases and J by 8 bases, with 17 bases between the two germline ends. CDR3 length equals 15 residues. Germline V gene data show CDR1 as SGHKS and CDR2 as YYEKEE (reference sequence). Here the CDR3 DNA reads TGTGCCAGCAGCTTCGAGGCACACACAATCGATGAGCAGTTCTTC. Translation: CASSFEAHTIDEQFF.

This chain joins TRBV5-1 and TRBJ2-3, with D unclear. V lost 4 bases and J 1 base, leaving 7 bases between the germline ends. The CDR3 consists of 13 residues. CDR1 and CDR2 from the germline V gene are SGHRS and YFSETQ. CDR3: CASSQTRTDTQYF. DNA for the CDR3: TGCGCCAGCAGCCAGACCCGCACAGATACGCAGTATTTT.

This clone appeared a single time. The chain links TRBV5-1 to TRBJ1-2; D is perhaps TRBD1 (5 bases). CDR1 is SGHRS and CDR2 is YFSETQ in the germline V gene. Trimming stripped 6 bases from V and 4 bases from J, with 19 bases between. The CDR3 contains 15 residues. This CDR3 is CASTPTGGSSYGYTF. In DNA, the CDR3 is TGCGCCAGCACCCCCACCGGGGGGAGTAGCTATGGCTACACCTTC.

The gene calls are TRBV7-8 and TRBJ2-1; D call uncertain. The V gene's germline CDR1 is SGHVS and CDR2 FQNEAQ. The CDR3 runs 13 residues. Trimming pared 5 bases from V and 10 bases from J, leaving 15 bases between. CDR3 region: CASSPPPAREQFF. The CDR3 DNA sequence: TGTGCCAGCAGCCCCCCCCCAGCGAGGGAGCAGTTCTTC.

This chain connects TRBV27 to TRBJ1-1; D gene unclear. The CDR3 spans 14 residues. Looked up from germline, CDR1 is MNHEY and CDR2 is SMNVEV (reference sequence). With 2 bases removed from V and 1 base from J, the gap between germline ends came to 8 bases. The CDR3 coding sequence is TGTGCCAGCAGTTTAAGGGAGACGAACACTGAAGCTTTCTTT. It encodes CASSLRETNTEAFF.

This clone was recorded only once. This chain links TRBV5-1 with TRBJ2-5; 7 bases are shared with TRBD1. Germline-derived CDR1 and CDR2 are SGHRS and YFSETQ. The V and J ends lost 0 bases and 4 bases, in that order; junction bases with no gene match: 3. The CDR3 loop spans 14 amino acids. The CDR3 region is CASSLGQGLETQYF. The CDR3 DNA reads as TGCGCCAGCAGCTTGGGACAGGGTTTAGAGACCCAGTACTTC.

On this clone: One base away lies a much larger clone, so this may be a sequencing read error. Other DNA sequences within the sample encode an identical CDR3. The chain is built from TRBV7-2 and TRBJ2-7; 7 bases match TRBD2. This CDR3 has 14 amino acids. Per the germline V gene, CDR1 is SGHTA and CDR2 is FQGNSA. V shed 4 bases and J 0 bases; nucleotides not matched to a gene: 3. The CDR3 sequence is CASSSQRDSYEQYF. For the CDR3, the DNA is TGTGCCAGCAGCTCTCAGCGGGACTCCTACGAGCAGTACTTC.

Details on this clone: The junction shows a germline mismatch at one end, possibly a read error. The V and J genes are TRBV5-1 and TRBJ2-1; the match to TRBD1 covers 7 bases. Germline V gives CDR1 SGHRS, CDR2 YFSETQ. The CDR3 spans 15 residues. This chain's CDR3 is CASSWDSGSYNGQFF. CDR3 DNA: TGCGCCAGCAGCTGGGACAGCGGCTCCTACAATGGGCAGTTCTTC.

As concerns this clone: Distinct nucleotide sequences in the sample also encode this CDR3. The rearrangement uses TRBV7-3 and TRBJ1-2; D remains unclear. This CDR3 is 13 amino acids long. V lost 5 bases to trimming and J lost 2 bases, with 9 bases between them. Germline V CDR1 and CDR2: SGHTA, FQGTGA. CDR3 amino acids: CASSPGSNYGYTF. The CDR3 DNA reads TGTGCCAGCAGCCCCGGCTCGAACTATGGCTACACCTTC.

This chain connects TRBV19 to TRBJ2-5, with 7 bases matching TRBD1. This CDR3 is 14 amino acids long. V lost 0 bases and J lost 4; bases outside the gene matches: 2. The germline CDR1 and CDR2 sequences are LNHDA and SQIVND (reference sequence). CDR3 bases: TGTGCCAGTAGTATAGAGGGGACAGCAGAGACCCAGTACTTC. It encodes CASSIEGTAETQYF.

V and J are TRBV28 and TRBJ2-1; TRBD2 matches at 7 bases. This CDR3 has 15 residues. Germline V gene data show CDR1 as MDHEN and CDR2 as SYDVKM. V was pared by 7 bases and J by 4 bases, with 10 bases of the junction left unmatched. The CDR3: CASTRTRGDYNEQFF. The CDR3 nucleotides read TGTGCCAGCACCCGGACTAGAGGGGATTACAATGAGCAGTTCTTC.

The V and J genes are TRBV25-1 and TRBJ2-1; a weak D match, TRBD2 (6 bases). V dropped 8 bases and J dropped 7 bases, with 18 bases sitting between them. Germline CDR1 is MGHDK and CDR2 is SYGVNS. CDR3 length: 14 amino acids. CDR3 amino acids: CASSNPGARNEQFF. The CDR3 DNA sequence: TGTGCCAGCTCAAACCCGGGAGCTAGAAATGAGCAGTTCTTC.

The V and J genes are TRBV4-1 and TRBJ1-5, with D possibly matching TRBD1 (5 bases). Per the germline V gene, CDR1 is MGHRA and CDR2 is YSYEKL. Trimming stripped 0 bases from V and 4 bases from J, with 10 bases between. The CDR3 consists of 15 residues. The chain's CDR3 is CASSQDRTRNQPQHF. CDR3 bases: TGCGCCAGCAGCCAAGATAGGACAAGGAATCAGCCCCAGCATTTT.

The chain couples TRBV29-1 to TRBJ1-1; TRBD1 is a possible D gene (6 bases). V shed 6 bases and J shed 3 bases, with 17 bases lying between them. This CDR3 contains 14 residues. Germline lookup yields CDR1 SQVTM and CDR2 ANQGSEA. The CDR3 bases are TGCAGCGTGAGCGTGGGGGCCAGGGACACTGAAGCTTTCTTT. Its translation: CSVSVGARDTEAFF.

V usage is TRBV28 and J usage is TRBJ1-2; the match to TRBD1 covers 7 bases. Germline V gene lookup returns CDR1 MDHEN and CDR2 SYDVKM. This CDR3 spans 18 amino acids. Trimming at V came to 5 bases and at J to 8 bases, leaving 23 bases not matched to a gene. The CDR3 spells CASSMSGDPGGATRGYTF. CDR3 nucleotides: TGTGCCAGCAGTATGTCCGGCGATCCAGGGGGAGCGACCAGGGGCTACACCTTC.

V gene TRBV6-1 combines with J gene TRBJ2-7, with TRBD2 matching over 13 bases. The CDR3 spans 17 residues. Losses at the gene ends were 1 base for V and 0 bases for J; bases not matched to a gene: 3. The germline V gene has CDR1 MNHNS and CDR2 SASEGT. This CDR3 reads CASSEGLAGGLSYEQYF. In DNA form, the CDR3 reads TGTGCCAGCAGTGAAGGACTAGCGGGAGGACTCTCCTACGAGCAGTACTTC.

The sample holds one count of this clone. A read error likely explains this, since a far larger clone differs by one base. The chain carries TRBV27 and TRBJ2-5, with D hard to call. Germline lookup yields CDR1 MNHEY and CDR2 SMNVEV (reference sequence). The CDR3 is made up of 11 amino acids. The V end lost 6 bases, the J end lost 2 bases, and 4 bases lay between the germline ends. Here the CDR3 reads CASSQQETQYF. CDR3 sequence (DNA): TGTGCCAGCAGCCAACAAGAGACCCAGTACTTC.

This chain uses TRBV28 with TRBJ2-2, with 8 bases matching TRBD1. CDR3 length: 14 amino acids. Germline CDR1 MDHEN, CDR2 SYDVKM. Unmatched junction bases numbered 9, after V lost 6 bases and J lost 9 bases. The CDR3 bases are TGTGCCAGCAGCCGGACAGGGCCCCCCCGGGAGCTGTTTTTT. Amino acids: CASSRTGPPRELFF.

This clone was counted only a few times. The chain links TRBV28 to TRBJ1-4, with D maybe TRBD1 (6 bases). The germline V gene encodes CDR1 MDHEN and CDR2 SYDVKM. CDR3 size: 12 residues. The ends were cut back, 8 bases at V and 13 bases at J, with 17 bases in the middle. DNA for the CDR3: TGTGCCAGCCGACTAGGGGGGAAAAGACTGTTTTTT. Encoded protein: CASRLGGKRLFF.

The rearrangement joins TRBV11-3 to TRBJ2-2, with D uncertain. The CDR3 consists of 15 residues. Germline lookup yields CDR1 SGHNT and CDR2 YENEEA. Trimming cost V 3 bases and J 0 bases, with 8 bases left between them. Here the CDR3 reads CASSFDGTNTGELFF. The CDR3 DNA sequence: TGTGCCAGCAGCTTTGACGGCACGAACACCGGGGAGCTGTTTTTT. The full variable domain, in which reference TRBV11-3 and TRBJ2-2 provide the parts outside the CDR3, is EAGVVQSPRYKIIEKKQPVAFWCNPISGHNTLYWYLQNLGQGPELLIRYENEEAVDDSQLPKDRFSAERLKGVDSTLKIQPAELGDSAVYLCASSFDGTNTGELFFGEGSRLTVL.

The chain combines TRBV7-6 with TRBJ2-7; TRBD1 matches at 9 bases. J was trimmed by 3 bases and V by 5 bases; bases with no gene match: 8. The germline V gene has CDR1 SGHVS and CDR2 FNYEAQ. This CDR3 contains 15 residues. Here the CDR3 DNA reads TGTGCCAGCAGCCCGGGACAGGGTCTCTTCTACGAGCAGTACTTC. It codes for CASSPGQGLFYEQYF.

This sequence joins TRBV6-5 and TRBJ1-1, with 9 bases matching TRBD1. Trimming cost V 7 bases and J 1 base; bases outside gene matches: 7. Germline CDR1 and CDR2: MNHEY and SVGAGI. The CDR3 has 15 residues. The CDR3 spells CASKDWDRANTEAFF. The CDR3 nucleotides read TGTGCCAGCAAGGATTGGGACAGGGCGAACACTGAAGCTTTCTTT.

Notes on this clone: This likely traces to a read error, being one base from a far larger clone. V usage is TRBV5-4 and J usage is TRBJ2-7, with TRBD2 matching over 8 bases. Germline CDR1 SGHNT, CDR2 YYREEE (reference sequence). This CDR3 spans 18 amino acids. The J segment lost 1 base and the V segment lost 5 bases, leaving 17 bases of the junction unmatched. This CDR3 reads CASSPGGGLSTVSYEQYF. CDR3 bases: TGTGCCAGCAGTCCCGGGGGGGGCCTTTCTACGGTATCCTACGAGCAGTACTTC.

The chain carries TRBV7-8 and TRBJ2-7, with 12 bases matching TRBD2. The ends lost 3 bases at V and 1 base at J; junction bases unmatched: 7. The CDR3 covers 17 residues. The germline CDR1 and CDR2 sequences are SGHVS and FQNEAQ. This CDR3 reads CASSFNLGLAGSYEQYF. Written as DNA, the CDR3 is TGTGCCAGCAGCTTTAATCTGGGACTAGCGGGTTCCTACGAGCAGTACTTC.

The rearrangement uses TRBV5-1 and TRBJ2-3, with D perhaps matching TRBD1 or TRBD2 (5 bases each). Germline V gives CDR1 SGHRS, CDR2 YFSETQ. The ends were cut back, 10 bases at V and 3 bases at J, with 24 bases in the middle. The CDR3 consists of 16 residues. The CDR3 region is CAVLTGPPPFTDTQYF. In DNA form, the CDR3 reads TGCGCCGTTCTGACGGGGCCCCCTCCTTTTACAGATACGCAGTATTTT.

This clone has just a few counts. Other DNA sequences in this specimen translate into the identical CDR3. V and J are TRBV2 and TRBJ1-5; weak D call: TRBD1 (5 bases). Deletions cut 6 bases from V and 0 bases from J, with 6 bases between. This CDR3 region has 13 residues. Germline assignment: CDR1 SNHLY and CDR2 FYNNEI. CDR3 DNA: TGTGCCAGCAGGACAGATAGCAATCAGCCCCAGCATTTT. Its translation is CASRTDSNQPQHF. Full variable domain (remainder filled in from reference TRBV2 and TRBJ1-5): EPEVTQTPSHQVTQMGQEVILRCVPISNHLYFYWYRQILGQKVEFLVSFYNNEISEKSEIFDDQFSVERPDGSNFTLKIRSTKLEDSAMYFCASRTDSNQPQHFGDGTRLSIL.

A note on this clone: Other nucleotide sequences from this sample produce the same CDR3. The chain has TRBV7-2 and TRBJ2-5; D ambiguous. Looked up from germline, CDR1 is SGHTA and CDR2 is FQGNSA. Deletions cut 3 bases from V and 2 bases from J, with 4 bases between. This CDR3 has 12 residues. CDR3 protein: CASSFRQETQYF. CDR3 bases: TGTGCCAGCAGCTTCAGACAAGAGACCCAGTACTTC.